The next 12 T cell receptor beta chains were all read from a single sample in a study of CD4+ T cells in melanoma. Libraries were prepared by immunoSEQ multiplex PCR; TCRdb keeps only in-frame clonotypes and omits some of them. The sample comprises fewer than 150,000 clones, around nine tenths of which are singletons, and approximately 1.5% rests with the top ten. The source of these receptors is a human donor with melanoma.

This sequence joins TRBV29-1 and TRBJ1-1, with D possibly being TRBD1 (5 bases). Germline loops: CDR1 SQVTM, CDR2 ANQGSEA. With 6 bases removed from V and 4 bases from J, the gap between germline ends came to 9 bases. The CDR3 totals 11 residues. DNA of the CDR3: TGCAGCGTGTGGGACCCCACTGAAGCTTTCTTT. Amino acids: CSVWDPTEAFF.

V and J are TRBV27 and TRBJ2-1, with D perhaps TRBD2 (6 bases). The CDR3 spans 17 residues. Per the germline V gene, CDR1 is MNHEY and CDR2 is SMNVEV (reference sequence). V was pared by 5 bases and J by 0 bases, with 17 bases between. This chain's CDR3 is CASSPSAGWGSYNEQFF. CDR3 DNA sequence: TGTGCCAGCAGTCCATCGGCGGGGTGGGGCTCCTACAATGAGCAGTTCTTC.

This chain joins TRBV5-4 and TRBJ1-2, with 9 nucleotides matching TRBD1. Germline CDR1 and CDR2: SGHNT and YYREEE (reference sequence). CDR3 length equals 15 residues. J gave up 6 bases and V 4 bases, and 10 bases lay outside the gene matches. In DNA, the CDR3 is TGTGCCAGCAGCGGCAACGGGGACAGGGAACATGGCTACACCTTC. Protein: CASSGNGDREHGYTF.

This clone came up once. This chain connects TRBV5-4 to TRBJ1-1; a weak D match, TRBD1 (6 bases). CDR3 length: 16 amino acids. The germline gives CDR1 SGHNT, CDR2 YYREEE (reference sequence). V was trimmed by 4 bases and J by 1 base, leaving 17 bases between them. Written as DNA, the CDR3 is TGTGCCAGCAGCCGAGACAGGCCGCTCGAGAACACTGAAGCTTTCTTT. It translates to CASSRDRPLENTEAFF.

The J gene is TRBJ2-2, the V gene TRBV5-1; D gene uncertain. This CDR3 region has 14 residues. Trimming pared 5 bases from V and 1 base from J, leaving 9 bases between. Germline CDR1 reads SGHRS; CDR2 reads YFSETQ. CDR3 nucleotides: TGCGCCAGCAGGTTAGCTTGGAACACCGGGGAGCTGTTTTTT. Protein sequence: CASRLAWNTGELFF.

The chain joins TRBV5-4 to TRBJ1-6; D gene unclear. Germline V lookup: CDR1 SGHNT, CDR2 YYREEE (reference sequence). This CDR3 has 13 amino acids. V was cut by 0 bases and J by 10 bases, with 8 bases left in between. The CDR3, as DNA: TGTGCCAGCAGCTTGGGTCTCGTCTCACCCCTCCACTTT. This translates into CASSLGLVSPLHF.

The chain joins TRBV2 to TRBJ2-3, with D perhaps being TRBD1 or TRBD2 (5 bases each). Germline lookup yields CDR1 SNHLY and CDR2 FYNNEI. CDR3 length: 14 residues. V was trimmed by 5 bases and J by 0 bases, leaving 9 bases between them. DNA of the CDR3: TGTGCCAGCAGTTGGGGGTCTAGCACAGATACGCAGTATTTT. Translated: CASSWGSSTDTQYF.

This chain connects TRBV6-5 to TRBJ2-7, with TRBD2 identical over 8 bases. Germline CDR1 is MNHEY and CDR2 is SVGAGI. Trimming at V came to 6 bases and at J to 2 bases, leaving 3 bases not matched to a gene. CDR3 length equals 13 residues. The CDR3 DNA sequence: TGTGCCAGCAGCCCAGCGGGGGCCTACGAGCAGTACTTC. Amino acid sequence: CASSPAGAYEQYF.

V and J are TRBV7-9 and TRBJ1-1; 7 nucleotides align to TRBD1. Looked up from germline, CDR1 is SEHNR and CDR2 is FQNEAQ (reference sequence). The CDR3 runs to 14 residues. V was clipped by 11 bases and J by 0 bases; unmatched bases: 9. CDR3 sequence reads: CAGGRQGLNTEAFF. CDR3 in DNA: TGTGCCGGAGGGAGACAGGGCTTGAACACTGAAGCTTTCTTT.

The chain is built from TRBV5-4 and TRBJ2-1, with D possibly matching TRBD2 (6 bases). The V end was cut by 4 bases, the J end by 8 bases, with 10 bases between. The CDR3 has 12 residues. Per germline, CDR1 SGHNT and CDR2 YYREEE (reference sequence). The CDR3 DNA is TGTGCCAGCAGCGCCTGGGGGGATGAGCAGTTCTTC. Its protein product is CASSAWGDEQFF.

The chain is built from TRBV10-3 and TRBJ2-3; tentatively, D is TRBD1 (6 bases). This CDR3 comprises 16 residues. V was clipped by 10 bases and J by 1 base, with 21 bases between them. Germline loops: CDR1 ENHRY, CDR2 SYGVKD. The CDR3 loop reads CATQDRDMAGTDTQYF. In nucleotides, the CDR3 is TGTGCCACCCAAGACCGGGACATGGCGGGCACAGATACGCAGTATTTT.

The chain employs TRBV6-5 and TRBJ2-7, with TRBD2 matching over 7 bases. With V trimmed by 6 bases and J by 5 bases, 13 bases remained unmatched. CDR3 length equals 15 residues. CDR1 MNHEY and CDR2 SVGAGI come from the germline V gene. Written as DNA, the CDR3 is TGTGCCAGCAGCCTCCGGGAGGTTCAAACGAACGAGCAGTACTTC. Amino acids: CASSLREVQTNEQYF.